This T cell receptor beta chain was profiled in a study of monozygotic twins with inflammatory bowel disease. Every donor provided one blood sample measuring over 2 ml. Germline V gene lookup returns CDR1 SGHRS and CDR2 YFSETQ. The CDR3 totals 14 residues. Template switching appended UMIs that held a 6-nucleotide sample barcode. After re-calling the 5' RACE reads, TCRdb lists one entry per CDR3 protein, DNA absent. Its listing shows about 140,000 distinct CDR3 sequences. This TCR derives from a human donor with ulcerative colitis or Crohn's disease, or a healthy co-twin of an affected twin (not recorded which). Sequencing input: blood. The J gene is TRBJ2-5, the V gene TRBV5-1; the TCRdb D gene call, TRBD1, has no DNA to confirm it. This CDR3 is CASSLGGHKETQYF.